This is a list of T cell receptor beta chains from one sample in a study of blood T cell repertoires in COVID-19. Only in-frame clones appear in the TCRdb table, and some are missing; sequencing was by immunoSEQ multiplex PCR. The table records approximately 200,000 clones, approximately 79% of them present only once. Sequencing input: peripheral blood. The receptors here all came from a human donor in a cohort sampled during active COVID-19. The conserved cysteine and the conserved F or W are not part of the CDR3 here. The D gene is left open where the match is weak.

TRBV6-2/TRBV6-3	TRBJ2-5	TRBD1	ASSGQVQETQY
TRBV5-1	TRBJ1-4	TRBD1	ASSLQGAEKLF
TRBV5-1	TRBJ2-7	NA	ASSLSGLAYEQY
TRBV28	TRBJ1-1	NA	ASSLRGMNTEAF
TRBV7-8	TRBJ2-7	TRBD2	ASRNGLAGAYEQY
TRBV18	TRBJ1-6	NA	ASSRDGVNSPLH
TRBV30	TRBJ1-2	TRBD1	AWSRQGGYGYT
TRBV12-3/TRBV12-4	TRBJ1-1	TRBD1	ASSPRGRAAF
TRBV27	TRBJ2-7	TRBD2	ASSLLAGAYEQY
TRBV4-1	TRBJ1-5	TRBD1	ASSHPTGSLSSNQPQH
TRBV10-3	TRBJ1-1	NA	AISESGGQITEAF
TRBV28	TRBJ1-2	NA	ASTDSTYGYT
TRBV11-2	TRBJ1-4	TRBD1	ASSPDRERGKLF
TRBV28	TRBJ2-6	NA	ASSRGGTGANVLT
TRBV28	TRBJ2-1	TRBD2	ASSLTSGPYNEQF
TRBV7-2	TRBJ2-1	NA	ASSLAGPSYNEQF
TRBV19	TRBJ2-7	TRBD1	ASSLQGARYEQY
TRBV5-1	TRBJ2-5	NA	ASSLSEVPQETQY
TRBV7-9	TRBJ2-7	TRBD1	ASSFRTGLRHEQY
TRBV5-4	TRBJ2-3	TRBD1	ASSLSQGVGTDTQY
TRBV28	TRBJ2-3	NA	ASSSPGFWTDTQY
TRBV13	TRBJ2-5	NA	ASSTGTLDRFPGETQY
TRBV6-6	TRBJ2-3	TRBD2	ASSYGLAGGADTQY
TRBV27	TRBJ1-1	TRBD1	ASSRDRGSPQRAF
TRBV19	TRBJ2-2	NA	ATLRTETNTGELF
TRBV7-9	TRBJ1-2	NA	ASSLEQDYGYT
TRBV15	TRBJ1-2	TRBD1	ATSRTRDRAGYT
TRBV6-2/TRBV6-3	TRBJ2-7	NA	ASSYRRQKAYEQY
TRBV7-2	TRBJ2-7	TRBD2	ASSWWTSGSEQY
TRBV7-2	TRBJ1-5	NA	ASSPGMLHQPQH
TRBV15	TRBJ2-6	TRBD1	ATSPTGITGANVLT
TRBV10-3	TRBJ2-7	NA	AIRTGGTHEQY
TRBV6-6	TRBJ1-2	NA	ASSYREGLGYGYT
TRBV9	TRBJ2-5	TRBD1	ASSVEGTGYETQY
TRBV19	TRBJ1-3	NA	ASSMGGRGNTIY
TRBV27	TRBJ2-7	NA	ASSLRVLGQGPYEQY
TRBV28	TRBJ1-4	NA	ASSLWGTLFEKLF
TRBV9	TRBJ1-3	NA	ASSVEGGYGNTIY
TRBV30	TRBJ2-2	NA	AFPGTLNTGELF
TRBV6-1	TRBJ2-7	NA	ASSESRGRLYEQY
TRBV2	TRBJ1-1	NA	ASSVEENTEAF
TRBV28	TRBJ1-4	NA	ASSYNEKLF
TRBV19	TRBJ1-1	NA	ASQQVNTEAF
TRBV27	TRBJ2-7	TRBD1	ASSSDRGPYEQY
TRBV12-5	TRBJ2-7	TRBD1	ASGLVRRGRHYEQY
TRBV9	TRBJ2-3	TRBD2	ASSVSAGGYTDTQY
TRBV27	TRBJ2-3	NA	ASSSKMWGEYTDTQY
TRBV5-6	TRBJ1-1	TRBD1	ASSLGRGRTEAF
TRBV7-9	TRBJ1-3	NA	ASTPLQGPGNTIY
TRBV19	TRBJ2-3	TRBD2	ASSITSATDTQY
TRBV24-1	TRBJ2-3	NA	ATGAAGFTDTQY
TRBV10-1	TRBJ1-3	NA	ASRSEGGHRGNTIY
TRBV19	TRBJ2-2	TRBD1	ASSPRGQGKVGELF
TRBV19	TRBJ2-1	NA	ASTTGGSAYNEQF
TRBV30	TRBJ1-5	NA	AWSVQGNQPQH
TRBV29-1	TRBJ2-5	TRBD2	SATTGLVTRETQY
TRBV28	TRBJ2-5	TRBD1	ASSPGTGVLQETQY